The text below deals with one T cell receptor (beta chain). The target antigen is unknown. This entry comes from a study of T cells expressing NK-cell markers. About the study: Most of the eight sequenced donors were HCMV-seropositive; one was seronegative.

CDR1 SGHDT and CDR2 YYEEEE come from the germline V gene. The CDR3 length is 14 residues. Synthesis of TCR beta cDNA relied on 5'RACE template switching carrying UMIs. TCRdb re-called the 5' RACE reads and shows each CDR3 protein once, DNA omitted. The sample includes 400,000 to 450,000 distinct CDR3 sequences. Study-level findings and limits: The study left the HCMV specificity of expanded NKG2C+ T cell clones unresolved. Among a few donors, these clonotypes also ranked first in the CD3+CD56-NKG2C+ fraction.

Sequenced input: blood T cells: a sorted CD56 or NKG2C T cell subset, CD4+ or CD8+ T cells, or bulk PBMC T cells (not recorded which). The receptor's source is a woman between 18 and 69 years old in good health. The chain links TRBV5-6 to TRBJ2-5; TCRdb gives TRBD1 as the D gene, but with no DNA this cannot be confirmed. The CDR3 region is CASSLGRSPGDQYF.